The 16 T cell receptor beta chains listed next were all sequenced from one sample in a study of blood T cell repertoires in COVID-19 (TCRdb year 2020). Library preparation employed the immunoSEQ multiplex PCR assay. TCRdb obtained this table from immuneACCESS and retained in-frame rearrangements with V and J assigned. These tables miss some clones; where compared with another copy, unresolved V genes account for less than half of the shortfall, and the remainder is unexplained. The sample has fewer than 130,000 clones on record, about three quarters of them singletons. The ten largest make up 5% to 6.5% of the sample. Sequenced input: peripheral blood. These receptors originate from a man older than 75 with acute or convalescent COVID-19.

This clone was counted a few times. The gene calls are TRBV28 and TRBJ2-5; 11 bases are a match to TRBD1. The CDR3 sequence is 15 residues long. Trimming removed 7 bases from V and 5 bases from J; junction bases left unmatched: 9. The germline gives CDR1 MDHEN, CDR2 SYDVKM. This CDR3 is CASTAGTGGRETQYF. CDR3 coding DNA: TGTGCCAGCACAGCCGGGACAGGGGGTCGGGAGACCCAGTACTTC.

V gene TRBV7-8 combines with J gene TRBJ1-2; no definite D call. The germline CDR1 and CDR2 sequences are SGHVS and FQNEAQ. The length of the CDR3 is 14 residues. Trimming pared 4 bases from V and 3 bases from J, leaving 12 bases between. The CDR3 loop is CASSSWEGHYGYTF. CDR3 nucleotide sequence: TGTGCCAGCAGCTCATGGGAGGGCCACTATGGCTACACCTTC.

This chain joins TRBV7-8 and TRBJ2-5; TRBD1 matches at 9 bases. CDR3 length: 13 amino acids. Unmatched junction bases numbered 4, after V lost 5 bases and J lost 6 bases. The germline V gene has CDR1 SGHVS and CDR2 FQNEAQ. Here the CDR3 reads CASSRDRVQTQYF. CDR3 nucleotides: TGTGCCAGCAGCCGGGACAGGGTTCAGACCCAGTACTTC.

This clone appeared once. DNA of the CDR3: TGTGCCATCAGTGACCTCGAGTTCGTAAATGAAAAACTGTTTTTT. Translated: CAISDLEFVNEKLFF. The chain combines TRBV10-3 with TRBJ1-4; D not certain. CDR3 length: 15 amino acids. Trimming took 3 bases from V and 5 from J, leaving 13 bases between them. Germline values: CDR1 ENHRY, CDR2 SYGVKD.

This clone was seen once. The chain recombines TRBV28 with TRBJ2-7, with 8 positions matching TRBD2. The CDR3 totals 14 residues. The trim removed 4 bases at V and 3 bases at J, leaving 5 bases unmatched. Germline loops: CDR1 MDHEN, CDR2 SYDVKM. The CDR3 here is CASSSSGGGYEQYF. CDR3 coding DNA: TGTGCCAGCAGTTCCAGCGGGGGCGGCTACGAGCAGTACTTC.

CDR3 residues: CASRRGSQPQHF. The CDR3 nucleotides read TGTGCCAGCAGGCGGGGGTCTCAGCCCCAGCATTTT. The chain links TRBV5-6 to TRBJ1-5; TRBD1 is a possible D gene (5 bases). CDR3 length: 12 residues. Trimming cost V 5 bases and J 6 bases, with 9 bases left between them. Germline V gene lookup returns CDR1 SGHDT and CDR2 YYEEEE.

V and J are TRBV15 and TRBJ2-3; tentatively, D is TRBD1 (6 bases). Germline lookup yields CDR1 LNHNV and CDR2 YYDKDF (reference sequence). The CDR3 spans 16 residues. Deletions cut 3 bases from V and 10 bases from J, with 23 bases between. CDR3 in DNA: TGTGCCACCAGCAGGGCCCAGGGGACGGGCCAGGCTGCGCAGTATTTT. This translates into CATSRAQGTGQAAQYF.

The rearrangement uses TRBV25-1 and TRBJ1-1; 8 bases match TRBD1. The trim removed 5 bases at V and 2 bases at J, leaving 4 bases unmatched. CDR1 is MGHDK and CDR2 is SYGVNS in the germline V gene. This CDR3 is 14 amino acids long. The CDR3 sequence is CASSNRGGNTEAFF. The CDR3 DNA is TGTGCCAGCAGTAACAGGGGGGGCAACACTGAAGCTTTCTTT. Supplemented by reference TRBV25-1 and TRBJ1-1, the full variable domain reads EADIYQTPRYLVIGTGKKITLECSQTMGHDKMYWYQQDPGMELHLIHYSYGVNSTEKGDLSSESTVSRIRTEHFPLTLESARPSHTSQYLCASSNRGGNTEAFFGQGTRLTVV.

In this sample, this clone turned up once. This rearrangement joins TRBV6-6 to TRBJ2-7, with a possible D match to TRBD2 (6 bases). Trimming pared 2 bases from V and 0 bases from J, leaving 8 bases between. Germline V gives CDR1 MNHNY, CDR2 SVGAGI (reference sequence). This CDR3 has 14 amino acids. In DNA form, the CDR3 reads TGTGCCAGCAGTTACCCCGGGAGCTCCTACGAGCAGTACTTC. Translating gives CASSYPGSSYEQYF.

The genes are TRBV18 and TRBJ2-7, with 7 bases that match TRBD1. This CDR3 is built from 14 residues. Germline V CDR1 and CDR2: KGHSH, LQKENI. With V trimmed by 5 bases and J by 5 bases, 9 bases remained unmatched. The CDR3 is CASSIDRVYDEQYF. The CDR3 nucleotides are TGTGCCAGCTCAATCGACAGGGTTTACGACGAGCAGTACTTC.

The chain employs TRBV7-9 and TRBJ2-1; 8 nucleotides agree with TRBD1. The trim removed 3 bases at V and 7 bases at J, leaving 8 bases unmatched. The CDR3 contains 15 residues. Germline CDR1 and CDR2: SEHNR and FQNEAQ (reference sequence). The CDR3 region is CASSLAGTGSNEQFF. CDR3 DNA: TGTGCCAGCAGCTTGGCCGGGACAGGTTCGAATGAGCAGTTCTTC.

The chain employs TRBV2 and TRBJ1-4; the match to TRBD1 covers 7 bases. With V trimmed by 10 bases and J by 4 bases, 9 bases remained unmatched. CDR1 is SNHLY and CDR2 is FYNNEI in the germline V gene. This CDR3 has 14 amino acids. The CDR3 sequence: CAITPGQFNEKLFF. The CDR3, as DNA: TGTGCCATTACCCCGGGACAGTTTAATGAAAAACTGTTTTTT. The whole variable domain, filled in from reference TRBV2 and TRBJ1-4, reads EPEVTQTPSHQVTQMGQEVILRCVPISNHLYFYWYRQILGQKVEFLVSFYNNEISEKSEIFDDQFSVERPDGSNFTLKIRSTKLEDSAMYFCAITPGQFNEKLFFGSGTQLSVL.

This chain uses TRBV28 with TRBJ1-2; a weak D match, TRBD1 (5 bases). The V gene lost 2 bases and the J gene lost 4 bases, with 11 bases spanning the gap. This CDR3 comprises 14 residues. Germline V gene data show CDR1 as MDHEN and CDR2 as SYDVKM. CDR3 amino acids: CASSLDGAIYGYTF. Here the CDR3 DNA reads TGTGCCAGCAGTTTAGATGGGGCGATCTATGGCTACACCTTC.

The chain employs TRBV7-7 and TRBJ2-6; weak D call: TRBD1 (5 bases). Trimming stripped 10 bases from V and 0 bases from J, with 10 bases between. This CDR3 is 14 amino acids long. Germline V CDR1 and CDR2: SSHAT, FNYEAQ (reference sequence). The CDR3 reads CATDSLSGANVLTF. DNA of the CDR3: TGTGCCACCGACAGCCTCTCTGGGGCCAACGTCCTGACTTTC.

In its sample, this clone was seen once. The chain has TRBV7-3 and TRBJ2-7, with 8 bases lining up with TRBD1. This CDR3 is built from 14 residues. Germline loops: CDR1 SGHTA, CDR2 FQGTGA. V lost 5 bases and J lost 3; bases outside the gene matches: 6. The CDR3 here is CASSPRQGIYEQYF. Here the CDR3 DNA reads TGTGCCAGCAGCCCTCGACAGGGGATCTACGAGCAGTACTTC.

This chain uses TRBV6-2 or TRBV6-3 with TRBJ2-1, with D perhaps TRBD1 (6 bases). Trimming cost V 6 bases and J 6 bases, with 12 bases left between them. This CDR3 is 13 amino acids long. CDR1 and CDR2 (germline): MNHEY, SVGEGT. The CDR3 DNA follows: TGTGCCAGCAGCCGGGACACCTCCAATGAGCAGTTCTTC. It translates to CASSRDTSNEQFF.